The clone carrying this T cell receptor (beta chain) appeared many times. Its specificity is not known. The CDR3 consists of 12 residues. Trimming cost V 0 bases and J 4 bases, with 2 bases left between them. Germline V gene sequence: CDR1 SGDLS, CDR2 YYNGEE. TCRdb re-called the 5' RACE reads with MiXCR, one entry per CDR3 protein. The table lists more than 10,000 distinct CDR3 sequences, approximately 3% of them singletons. These data are taken from a study of CD8 T cells in ankylosing spondylitis. Study-wide results and caveats: The clones that were linked to disease were reported to be significantly enriched in matched synovial fluid samples from ankylosing spondylitis patients.

V usage is TRBV9 and J usage is TRBJ2-1; D is unresolved. The sequenced material came from blood, either unsorted or a sorted T cell fraction (not recorded which). The source of this sequence is a male donor with ankylosing spondylitis or in good health (not recorded which). The CDR3 region has the DNA TGTGCCAGCAGCGTAGGATACAATGAGCAGTTCTTC. Protein: CASSVGYNEQFF. Using reference TRBV9 and TRBJ2-1 for the parts outside the CDR3, the full variable domain is DSGVTQTPKHLITATGQRVTLRCSPRSGDLSVYWYQQSLDQGLQFLIQYYNGEERAKGNILERFSAQQFPDLHSELNLSSLELGDSALYFCASSVGYNEQFFGPGTRLTVL.